Each of the 10 T cell receptor beta chains below was sequenced from the same sample in a study of vaccination and CD4 T cells after COVID-19. Described treatment: roughly 10-day PBMC culture with coronavirus spike peptide pools or control peptides (ViraFEST assay). With the Oncomine TCR Beta short-read assay, DNA from cultured CD4+ T cells was sequenced. TCRdb recomputed calls from the PCR reads with MiXCR, one row per CDR3 protein. This table has about 24,000 distinct CDR3 sequences, 45% to 50% appearing once. These receptors lack a known antigen. The sequenced material came from CD4+ T cells from blood, cultured in vitro. The receptor set was obtained from a human donor who had recovered from COVID-19.

V gene TRBV29-1 combines with J gene TRBJ2-3; D gene unclear. Trimming took 4 bases from V and 5 from J, leaving 13 bases between them. Germline V gives CDR1 SQVTM, CDR2 ANQGSEA. CDR3 length: 13 amino acids. CDR3 nucleotides: TGCAGCGTTGGTGATGGTGCTGGAGATACGCAGTATTTT. Its translation is CSVGDGAGDTQYF.

This clonotype was seen a handful of times. V usage is TRBV18 and J usage is TRBJ1-5; a weak D match, TRBD1 (5 bases). The CDR3 sequence is 13 residues long. Germline V lookup: CDR1 KGHSH, CDR2 LQKENI. Trimming stripped 3 bases from V and 5 bases from J, with 8 bases between. As DNA, the CDR3 is TGTGCCAGCTCACCGGGGCGGGATCAGCCCCAGCATTTT. Amino acids: CASSPGRDQPQHF.

The genes are TRBV6-4 and TRBJ2-1; weak D call: TRBD1 (6 bases). The CDR3 has 16 amino acids. The V gene lost 7 bases and the J gene lost 4 bases, with 20 bases spanning the gap. CDR1 and CDR2 from the germline V gene are MRHNA and SNTAGT. CDR3: CASIKKGAGVYNEQFF. CDR3 bases: TGTGCCAGCATCAAGAAAGGGGCAGGGGTTTACAATGAGCAGTTCTTC.

This clonotype was seen more than once but under ten times. The chain recombines TRBV7-8 with TRBJ2-3, with 9 bases lining up with TRBD1. The V and J ends lost 4 bases and 1 base, in that order; junction bases with no gene match: 12. This CDR3 has 18 amino acids. Germline CDR1 is SGHVS and CDR2 is FQNEAQ. DNA of the CDR3: TGTGCCAGCAGCTCTGGACAGGGGCGCACTAAAGGCACAGATACGCAGTATTTT. Its protein is CASSSGQGRTKGTDTQYF.

The chain combines TRBV7-2 with TRBJ2-7, with 12 positions matching TRBD2. The germline V gene encodes CDR1 SGHTA and CDR2 FQGNSA. V lost 1 base, J lost 2 bases, and 3 bases stayed unmatched. CDR3 size: 16 residues. CDR3 DNA sequence: TGTGCCAGCAGCTTAGGGCTAGCGGGAGGGCCCTACGAGCAGTACTTC. This sequence encodes CASSLGLAGGPYEQYF.

The V call is TRBV28, the J call TRBJ1-3; D is uncertain. The CDR3 has 14 residues. The germline gives CDR1 MDHEN, CDR2 SYDVKM. V was clipped by 3 bases and J by 0 bases, with 6 bases between them. CDR3 sequence reads: CASSFGDSGNTIYF. The CDR3 nucleotides read TGTGCCAGCAGTTTCGGGGACTCTGGAAACACCATATATTTT.

This clonotype occurred a few times. J is TRBJ1-5 and V is TRBV19; no definite D call. V lost 5 bases and J 3 bases, leaving 11 bases between the germline ends. Germline V gene data show CDR1 as LNHDA and CDR2 as SQIVND (reference sequence). The CDR3 is 14 amino acids. The CDR3 here is CASSALRYNQPQHF. The CDR3 nucleotides read TGTGCCAGTAGTGCACTTCGTTACAATCAGCCCCAGCATTTT.

This clonotype occurred a few times. The chain is built from TRBV19 and TRBJ1-2, with TRBD1 as a possible D gene (6 bases). Trimming shortened V by 7 bases and J by 4 bases, and 16 bases separated the two germline ends. The germline CDR1 and CDR2 sequences are LNHDA and SQIVND (reference sequence). CDR3 length: 14 amino acids. CDR3 nucleotide sequence: TGTGCCAGTAACCAGTGGGACAAGGGCTATGGCTACACCTTC. As protein: CASNQWDKGYGYTF.

A few counts support this clonotype. CDR3 nucleotide sequence: TGTGCCAGCAGTTTCGTCCCCCAGCGGACAGGGGTCTACAATGAGCAGTTCTTC. Amino acid sequence: CASSFVPQRTGVYNEQFF. The rearrangement joins TRBV28 to TRBJ2-1; 9 bases are shared with TRBD1. The V segment lost 3 bases and the J segment 3 bases; nucleotides outside the gene matches: 12. CDR1 and CDR2 from the germline V gene are MDHEN and SYDVKM. CDR3 length: 18 residues.

This chain connects TRBV30 to TRBJ1-2, with 10 nucleotides matching TRBD1. CDR1 is GTSNPN and CDR2 is SVGIG in the germline V gene (reference sequence). The J segment lost 4 bases and the V segment lost 5 bases, leaving 7 bases of the junction unmatched. The CDR3 is 14 amino acids. CDR3 loop: CAWEPGQGTYGYTF. The CDR3 DNA reads as TGTGCCTGGGAACCGGGACAGGGGACCTATGGCTACACCTTC.